This TCR beta chain was documented in a study of CD4 and CD8 cells across lung adenocarcinoma regions. TCRdb ran MiXCR on the PCR reads and lists one entry per CDR3 protein. The table includes around 3,300 distinct CDR3 sequences, 64% detected once. The J segment lost 4 bases and the V segment lost 5 bases, leaving 5 bases of the junction unmatched. The CDR3 runs 15 residues. In germline, CDR1 is MNHEY, CDR2 SVGEGT. Localized lung adenocarcinoma, a non-small cell lung cancer, affected the donors. The TCR originated in a female donor with lung adenocarcinoma. The CD4 and CD8 labels of this study may be unreliable. The sequencing input was CD4+ T cells from the margin of a lung tumor. The chain recombines TRBV6-2 or TRBV6-3 with TRBJ2-1, with 10 bases matching TRBD2. CDR3 nucleotide sequence: TGTGCCAGCAGTCCTAGCGGGAGACTTTACAATGAGCAGTTCTTC. Its translation: CASSPSGRLYNEQFF.